Below, 17 T cell receptor beta chains from the same sample are listed, as sequenced in a study of CD8+CD57+ T cells in acquired aplastic anemia. TCR beta VDJ and CDR3 profiles were obtained from a genomic DNA template. Via MiXCR, TCRdb re-called the reads, giving one row per CDR3 protein. The sample comprises approximately 470,000 distinct CDR3 sequences, under 40% of which are singletons, and 0.75% to 0.95% rests with the top ten. All patients picked for sequencing had shown, by flow cytometry, an expansion of CD8+CD57+ cells. The specimen sequenced was sorted CD4+, CD8+, or CD8+CD57+ T cells (not recorded which) from PBMCs. Receptors originate from a human donor with aplastic anemia.

This clonotype was picked up a small number of times. This chain joins TRBV12-3 or TRBV12-4 and TRBJ1-5; TRBD1 agrees at 9 bases. J was trimmed by 4 bases and V by 3 bases; bases with no gene match: 4. This CDR3 has 15 residues. The CDR3 is CASSFRQGVNQPQHF. CDR3 in DNA: TGTGCCAGCAGTTTCAGACAGGGGGTTAATCAGCCCCAGCATTTT.

This sequence joins TRBV2 and TRBJ2-1; a weak D match, TRBD2 (5 bases). This CDR3 is built from 14 residues. In germline, CDR1 is SNHLY, CDR2 FYNNEI. The ends were cut back, 6 bases at V and 10 bases at J, with 19 bases in the middle. The CDR3 bases are TGTGCCAGCAGCATGAGACTGGGGTCGGGGGAGCAGTTCTTC. Protein sequence: CASSMRLGSGEQFF.

This clonotype was recorded many times. This sequence joins TRBV6-1 and TRBJ1-2; tentatively, D is TRBD1 (5 bases). V was pared by 7 bases and J by 3 bases, with 12 bases between. CDR3 length equals 13 residues. Germline assignment: CDR1 MNHNS and CDR2 SASEGT. The CDR3 protein is CASNGRGYYGYTF. The CDR3 DNA follows: TGTGCCAGCAACGGACGGGGGTACTATGGCTACACCTTC.

This clonotype has just one count. The genes are TRBV10-3 and TRBJ2-1; D gene ambiguous. Looked up from germline, CDR1 is ENHRY and CDR2 is SYGVKD. CDR3 length: 13 amino acids. The germline V and J ends were trimmed by 0 bases and 12 bases, with 12 bases remaining between them. The CDR3 here is CAISESRADTQFF. CDR3 sequence (DNA): TGTGCCATCAGTGAGTCCCGTGCAGATACGCAGTTCTTC.

This clonotype has only a few counts. The V call is TRBV25-1, the J call TRBJ1-6; 10 nucleotides line up with TRBD1. The CDR3 is made up of 15 amino acids. Germline V gene sequence: CDR1 MGHDK, CDR2 SYGVNS. Trimming removed 2 bases from V and 9 bases from J; junction bases left unmatched: 4. The CDR3 sequence: CASSEVRTGGSPLHF. CDR3 DNA: TGTGCCAGCAGTGAAGTCAGGACAGGGGGTTCACCCCTCCACTTT.

The CDR3 reads CASGQLTAAYGYTF. The CDR3 region has the DNA TGTGCCAGCGGGCAGCTGACAGCCGCCTATGGCTACACCTTC. The chain links TRBV10-3 to TRBJ1-2, with D possibly matching TRBD1 (5 bases). V was trimmed by 10 bases and J by 4 bases, leaving 19 bases between them. Germline-derived CDR1 and CDR2 are ENHRY and SYGVKD. This CDR3 has 14 residues.

This clonotype was observed at least ten times. Here the CDR3 DNA reads TGTGCCAGCAGGACAGGGGGCACGGGCAATCAGCCCCAGCATTTT. Protein: CASRTGGTGNQPQHF. The rearrangement links TRBV12-3 or TRBV12-4 to TRBJ1-5, with 10 bases lining up with TRBD1. The CDR3 totals 15 residues. The trim removed 6 bases at V and 2 bases at J, leaving 4 bases unmatched.

This clonotype appeared a few times. J is TRBJ1-6 and V is TRBV5-5; D is uncertain. Germline lookup yields CDR1 SGHKS and CDR2 YYEKEE (reference sequence). This CDR3 contains 15 residues. Trimming left V 3 bases short and J 8 bases short, with 15 bases between. This CDR3 reads CASSSSRTDYSPLHF. CDR3 bases: TGTGCCAGCAGCTCGAGCCGGACGGACTATTCACCCCTCCACTTT.

In its sample, this clonotype was seen many times. The chain has TRBV15 and TRBJ2-5, with 7 bases fitting TRBD1. The germline CDR1 and CDR2 sequences are LNHNV and YYDKDF (reference sequence). This CDR3 region has 15 residues. Losses at the gene ends were 3 bases for V and 1 base for J; bases not matched to a gene: 5. The CDR3: CATSRTGTTQETQYF. The CDR3 nucleotides are TGTGCCACCAGCAGGACAGGGACGACCCAAGAGACCCAGTACTTC.

In the case of this clonotype: A read error may produce the germline difference seen at one junction end. This sequence joins TRBV24-1 and TRBJ2-1; D gene uncertain. Germline loops: CDR1 KGHDR, CDR2 SFDVKD. The CDR3 is 13 amino acids. CDR3: CASSPQPFSEQFF. In nucleotides, the CDR3 is TGTGCCAGCAGTCCTCAGCCCTTCAGTGAGCAGTTCTTC.

This chain joins TRBV29-1 and TRBJ1-2; 8 nucleotides align to TRBD1. Germline V gene lookup returns CDR1 SQVTM and CDR2 ANQGSEA. V was pared by 8 bases and J by 3 bases, with 11 bases of the junction left unmatched. This CDR3 spans 14 amino acids. The DNA of the CDR3 is TGCAGCAGTGAACTAATACAGGGGGACTATGGCTACACCTTC. Translation: CSSELIQGDYGYTF.

This clonotype was detected only a few times. A clone one base away is much larger, so this may be a read error. This sequence joins TRBV9 and TRBJ1-5; D ambiguous. The CDR3 runs 15 residues. Germline V gene data show CDR1 as SGDLS and CDR2 as YYNGEE. V lost 0 bases and J 2 bases, leaving 9 bases between the germline ends. CDR3 nucleotide sequence: TGTGCCAGCAGCGTAGGGGAGCAAGGCAATCAGCCCCAGCATTTT. This codes for CASSVGEQGNQPQHF. The complete variable domain, with remaining parts taken from reference TRBV9 and TRBJ1-5, reads DSGVTQTPKHLITATGQRVTLRCSPRSGDLSVYWYQQSLDQGLQFLIQYYNGEERAKGNILERFSAQQFPDLHSELNLSSLELGDSALYFCASSVGEQGNQPQHFGDGTRLSIL.

This clonotype was observed a single time. The gene calls are TRBV28 and TRBJ2-7, with 7 bases matching TRBD1. The CDR3 contains 14 residues. Germline V gene sequence: CDR1 MDHEN, CDR2 SYDVKM. V lost 10 bases and J lost 4; bases outside the gene matches: 13. The chain's CDR3 is CANLPRDRRYEQYF. The CDR3 nucleotides read TGTGCCAACCTACCCCGGGACAGAAGGTACGAGCAGTACTTC. The complete variable domain, with remaining parts taken from reference TRBV28 and TRBJ2-7, reads DVKVTQSSRYLVKRTGEKVFLECVQDMDHENMFWYRQDPGLGLRLIYFSYDVKMKEKGDIPEGYSVSREKKERFSLILESASTNQTSMYLCANLPRDRRYEQYFGPGTRLTVT.

This clonotype showed up many times. In DNA, the CDR3 is TGTGCCAGTAGTACCCAAATCGGGGGCTGGGGCTACACCTTC. It specifies CASSTQIGGWGYTF. This chain uses TRBV19 with TRBJ1-2, with a tentative D call TRBD1 (6 bases). CDR3 length equals 14 residues. Germline V gene sequence: CDR1 LNHDA, CDR2 SQIVND (reference sequence). Trimming stripped 4 bases from V and 8 bases from J, with 17 bases between.

The chain has TRBV2 and TRBJ2-1, with D maybe TRBD2 (6 bases). The CDR3 sequence is 16 residues long. V was pared by 7 bases and J by 5 bases, with 21 bases between. Germline V gene data show CDR1 as SNHLY and CDR2 as FYNNEI. The CDR3 nucleotides read TGTGCCAGCACGCGGGGAGCGTGGTTGCTAGACAATGAGCAGTTCTTC. Its protein is CASTRGAWLLDNEQFF.

The chain recombines TRBV6-1 with TRBJ1-1; D is unclear. The germline V and J ends were trimmed by 4 bases and 1 base, with 16 bases remaining between them. This CDR3 region has 16 residues. Germline V gene data show CDR1 as MNHNS and CDR2 as SASEGT. CDR3 in amino acids: CASSGPIEKGNTEAFF. In DNA, the CDR3 is TGTGCCAGCAGTGGCCCAATAGAAAAGGGGAACACTGAAGCTTTCTTT.

Note on this clonotype: At one of its ends the junction is not consistent with the germline gene, which may arise from a read error. The chain couples TRBV7-3 to TRBJ2-1, with D perhaps TRBD1 (6 bases). The CDR3 consists of 13 residues. Per the germline V gene, CDR1 is SGHTA and CDR2 is FQGTGA. In DNA, the CDR3 is TGTCCCAGCATCGAGATAGGGGGAAGTGAGCAGTTCTTC. It specifies CPSIEIGGSEQFF.